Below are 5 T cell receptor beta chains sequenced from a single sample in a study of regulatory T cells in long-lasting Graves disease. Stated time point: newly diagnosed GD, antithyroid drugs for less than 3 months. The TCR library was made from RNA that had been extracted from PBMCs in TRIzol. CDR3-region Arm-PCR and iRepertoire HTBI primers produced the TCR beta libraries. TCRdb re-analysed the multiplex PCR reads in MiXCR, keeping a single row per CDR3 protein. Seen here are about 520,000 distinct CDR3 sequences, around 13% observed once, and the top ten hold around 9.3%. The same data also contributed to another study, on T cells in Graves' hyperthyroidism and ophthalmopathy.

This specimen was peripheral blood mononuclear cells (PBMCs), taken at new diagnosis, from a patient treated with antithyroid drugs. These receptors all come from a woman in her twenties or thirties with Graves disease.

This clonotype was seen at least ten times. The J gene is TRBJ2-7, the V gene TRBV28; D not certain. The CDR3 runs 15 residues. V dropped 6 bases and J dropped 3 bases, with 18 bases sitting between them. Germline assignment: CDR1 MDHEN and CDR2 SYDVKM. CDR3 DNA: TGTGCCAGCAGCCTATCCTCACTCCCCTACTACGAGCAGTACTTC. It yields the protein CASSLSSLPYYEQYF.

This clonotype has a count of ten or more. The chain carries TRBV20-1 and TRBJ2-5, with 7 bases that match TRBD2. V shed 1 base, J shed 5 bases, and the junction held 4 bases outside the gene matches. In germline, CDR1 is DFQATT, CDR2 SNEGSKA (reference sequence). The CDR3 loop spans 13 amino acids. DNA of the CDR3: TGCAGTGCTAGAGGACTAGCAGGGGAGACCCAGTACTTC. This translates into CSARGLAGETQYF.

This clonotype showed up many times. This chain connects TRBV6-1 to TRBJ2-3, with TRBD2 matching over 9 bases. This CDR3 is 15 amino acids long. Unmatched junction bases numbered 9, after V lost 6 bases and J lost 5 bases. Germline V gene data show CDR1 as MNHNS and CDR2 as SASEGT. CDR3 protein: CASSEQGLAGDTQYF. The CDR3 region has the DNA TGTGCCAGCAGCGAACAGGGACTAGCTGGAGATACGCAGTATTTT.

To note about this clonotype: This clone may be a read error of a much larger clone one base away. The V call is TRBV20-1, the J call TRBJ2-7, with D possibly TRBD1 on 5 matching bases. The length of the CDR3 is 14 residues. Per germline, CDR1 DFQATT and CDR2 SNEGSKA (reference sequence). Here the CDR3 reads CSARGAGIVDEQCF. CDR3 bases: TGCAGTGCTAGAGGAGCAGGGATCGTCGACGAGCAGTGCTTC.

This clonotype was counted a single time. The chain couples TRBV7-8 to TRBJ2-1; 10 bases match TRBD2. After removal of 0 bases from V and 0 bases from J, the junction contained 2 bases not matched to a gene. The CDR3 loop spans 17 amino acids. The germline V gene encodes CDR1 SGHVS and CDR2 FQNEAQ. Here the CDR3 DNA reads TGTGCCAGCAGCTTAGCAGCTAGCGGGAGCTCCTACAATGAGCAGTTCTTC. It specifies CASSLAASGSSYNEQFF.